The source of this TCR beta chain is a study of naive and memory T cell subsets. Study observations and caveats: There was no ground truth to check naive and memory subset results.

As for this clonotype: The target antigen is unknown.

Separate alpha and beta amplification began at the second PCR step. CD8 T cells were positively selected from what remained after CD4 positive selection. The CDR3 length is 14 residues. V lost 6 bases, J lost 3 bases, and 12 bases lay in between. In germline, CDR1 is KGHDR, CDR2 SFDVKD. An equimolar mix of two oligonucleotides served as the beta constant-region primer for TRBC1 and TRBC2. A 12-nucleotide UMI and the SP2 primer were added to the cDNA 3' end by oligonucleotide ligation. One entry per CDR3 protein, called by TCRdb with MiXCR from the UMI-ligation and nested PCR reads. This table has approximately 21,000 distinct CDR3 sequences, about 10% appearing once.

The sequence was obtained from a human donor in good health. The sequencing input was central memory CD8+ T cells from blood. The chain couples TRBV24-1 to TRBJ2-3; perhaps TRBD2 as D (6 bases). Written as DNA, the CDR3 is TGTGCCACCAGTAGTGGAGGGTGGACAGATACGCAGTATTTT. As protein: CATSSGGWTDTQYF.